Below, 15 T cell receptor beta chains from the same sample are listed, as sequenced in a study of identifying expanded T cells in peripheral blood. Assay: immunoSEQ multiplex PCR; the TCRdb copy retains only in-frame clones and omits some. This sample yields over 100,000 clones, of which 88% are seen a single time; roughly 7.6% belongs to the top ten. Sequenced input: blood. Receptors were obtained from a person between 18 and 75 years old in good health.

The rearrangement links TRBV7-9 to TRBJ2-7; D might be TRBD2 (6 bases). The germline CDR1 and CDR2 sequences are SEHNR and FQNEAQ (reference sequence). V lost 4 bases to trimming and J lost 6 bases, with 16 bases between them. The CDR3 sequence is 14 residues long. CDR3 residues: CASSSGEAGVEQYF. Here the CDR3 DNA reads TGTGCCAGCAGCTCGGGGGAGGCCGGGGTCGAGCAGTACTTC.

The gene calls are TRBV5-1 and TRBJ1-2, with 10 bases aligning to TRBD1. Germline V CDR1 and CDR2: SGHRS, YFSETQ. V lost 2 bases, J lost 4 bases, and 5 bases stayed unmatched. CDR3 length: 15 residues. The CDR3 sequence: CASSFGQGVGYGYTF. CDR3 in DNA: TGCGCCAGCAGCTTCGGACAGGGGGTTGGCTATGGCTACACCTTC.

J is TRBJ2-1 and V is TRBV19; D assignment may be TRBD1 or TRBD2 (6 bases each). The CDR3 sequence is 12 residues long. CDR1 and CDR2 from the germline V gene are LNHDA and SQIVND (reference sequence). V lost 11 bases and J 7 bases, leaving 15 bases between the germline ends. In nucleotides, the CDR3 is TGTGCCTCAGGGGCGGGACGGAATGAGCAGTTCTTC. This codes for CASGAGRNEQFF.

This chain uses TRBV2 with TRBJ1-1, with D maybe TRBD1 (5 bases). This CDR3 has 12 residues. Trimming shortened V by 6 bases and J by 6 bases, and 11 bases separated the two germline ends. From germline, CDR1 is SNHLY and CDR2 FYNNEI. The CDR3 DNA follows: TGTGCCAGCAGGTCCAGGGCCTCTGAAGCTTTCTTT. Amino acid sequence: CASRSRASEAFF.

The rearrangement links TRBV5-6 to TRBJ1-2; no clear D gene. The germline V and J ends were trimmed by 5 bases and 3 bases, with 14 bases remaining between them. Per germline, CDR1 SGHDT and CDR2 YYEEEE. The CDR3 extends over 14 amino acids. DNA of the CDR3: TGTGCCAGCAGTGAGGTGGGTCTCCACTATGGCTACACCTTC. Its protein is CASSEVGLHYGYTF.

V gene TRBV5-1 combines with J gene TRBJ1-1, with a tentative D call TRBD1 (6 bases). CDR1 and CDR2 from the germline V gene are SGHRS and YFSETQ. The CDR3 totals 15 residues. V was cut by 3 bases and J by 4 bases, with 16 bases left in between. DNA of the CDR3: TGCGCCAGCAGCTCGGAGGGGGGTAGCCCCACTGAAGCTTTCTTT. Translated: CASSSEGGSPTEAFF.

This chain links TRBV6-6 with TRBJ2-6; D possibly uses TRBD1 or TRBD2 (5 bases each). Looked up from germline, CDR1 is MNHNY and CDR2 is SVGAGI (reference sequence). The CDR3 consists of 15 residues. V lost 6 bases to trimming and J lost 3 bases, with 12 bases between them. This CDR3 reads CASRNEGNGANVLTF. CDR3 in DNA: TGTGCCAGCAGAAATGAGGGGAATGGGGCCAACGTCCTGACTTTC.

The chain is built from TRBV4-2 and TRBJ1-4, with D unclear. Germline V gene lookup returns CDR1 LGHNA and CDR2 YNFKEQ. The CDR3 has 14 residues. V lost 3 bases and J lost 0, with 5 bases in between. The CDR3 DNA reads as TGTGCCAGCAGCCAGATTACAACTAATGAAAAACTGTTTTTT. Encoded protein: CASSQITTNEKLFF.

V and J are TRBV7-2 and TRBJ1-3, with 7 bases aligning to TRBD1. The V and J ends lost 1 base and 3 bases, in that order; junction bases with no gene match: 0. Per the germline V gene, CDR1 is SGHTA and CDR2 is FQGNSA. The CDR3 is 14 residues long. CDR3 sequence: CASSLDRGGNTIYF. The CDR3 nucleotides are TGTGCCAGCAGCTTAGACAGGGGTGGAAACACCATATATTTT.

The chain links TRBV19 to TRBJ1-1; D uncertain. V was clipped by 3 bases and J by 4 bases, with 15 bases between them. The length of the CDR3 is 15 residues. Germline loops: CDR1 LNHDA, CDR2 SQIVND (reference sequence). The CDR3 reads CASSIFAGELTEAFF. CDR3 in DNA: TGTGCCAGTAGTATCTTCGCGGGCGAGCTCACTGAAGCTTTCTTT.

J is TRBJ1-1 and V is TRBV6-5, with D uncertain. This CDR3 spans 14 amino acids. V was clipped by 8 bases and J by 1 base, with 14 bases between them. The V gene's germline CDR1 is MNHEY and CDR2 SVGAGI. The DNA of the CDR3 is TGTGCCAGCGGGCGTAGGACGCAGAACACTGAAGCTTTCTTT. It translates to CASGRRTQNTEAFF.

The chain combines TRBV10-1 with TRBJ2-2; D gene uncertain. In germline, CDR1 is WNHNN, CDR2 SYGVQD (reference sequence). Trimming stripped 3 bases from V and 1 base from J, with 3 bases between. The CDR3 totals 13 residues. The CDR3 loop reads CASSEKNTGELFF. Here the CDR3 DNA reads TGCGCCAGCAGTGAAAAGAACACCGGGGAGCTGTTTTTT.

The rearrangement uses TRBV7-3 and TRBJ2-1; 7 bases map to TRBD1. Germline values: CDR1 SGHTA, CDR2 FQGTGA. The CDR3 covers 13 residues. J lost 8 bases, V lost 5 bases, and 6 bases had no gene match. This CDR3 reads CASSPPGGHEQFF. The CDR3 DNA is TGTGCCAGCAGCCCACCAGGGGGTCATGAGCAGTTCTTC.

The V and J genes are TRBV27 and TRBJ1-4, with D perhaps matching TRBD1 (5 bases). The CDR3 has 14 residues. Looked up from germline, CDR1 is MNHEY and CDR2 is SMNVEV (reference sequence). Trimming shortened V by 3 bases and J by 7 bases, and 12 bases separated the two germline ends. The CDR3 nucleotides read TGTGCCAGCAGTTTTATAGGGGAGGGTGAAAAACTGTTTTTT. This codes for CASSFIGEGEKLFF.

The sample holds one count of this clone. The rearrangement uses TRBV27 and TRBJ2-5; D uncertain. The V gene lost 10 bases and the J gene lost 0 bases, with 12 bases spanning the gap. Germline V gene sequence: CDR1 MNHEY, CDR2 SMNVEV (reference sequence). There are 13 residues in the CDR3. The CDR3 nucleotides are TGTGCCACCAAGGAAGTCTACCAAGAGACCCAGTACTTC. It encodes CATKEVYQETQYF.